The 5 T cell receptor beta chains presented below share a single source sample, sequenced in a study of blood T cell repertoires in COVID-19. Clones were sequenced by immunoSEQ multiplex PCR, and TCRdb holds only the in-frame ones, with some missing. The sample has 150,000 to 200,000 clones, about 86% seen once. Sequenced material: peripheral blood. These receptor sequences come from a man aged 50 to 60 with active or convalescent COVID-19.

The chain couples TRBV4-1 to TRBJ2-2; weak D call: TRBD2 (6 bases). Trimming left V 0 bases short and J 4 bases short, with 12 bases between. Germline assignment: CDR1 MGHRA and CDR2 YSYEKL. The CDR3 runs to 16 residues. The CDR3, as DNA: TGCGCCAGCAGCCAAGAGGGTTGGCGGGGCACCGGGGAGCTGTTTTTT. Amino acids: CASSQEGWRGTGELFF.

CDR3 protein: CASSPSQGDKSGYTF. The CDR3 nucleotides read TGTGCCAGCTCACCAAGCCAGGGTGATAAGAGTGGCTACACCTTC. This chain links TRBV18 with TRBJ1-2; D possibly corresponds to TRBD1 (5 bases). Germline V gene data show CDR1 as KGHSH and CDR2 as LQKENI. The V and J ends lost 2 bases and 7 bases respectively, with 17 bases between them. The CDR3 length is 15 residues.

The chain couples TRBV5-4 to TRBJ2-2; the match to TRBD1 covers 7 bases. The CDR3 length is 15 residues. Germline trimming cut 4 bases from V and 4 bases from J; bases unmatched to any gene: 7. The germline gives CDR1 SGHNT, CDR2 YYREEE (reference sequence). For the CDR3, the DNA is TGTGCCAGCAGCATAAGACAGGGACCCACCGGGGAGCTGTTTTTT. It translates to CASSIRQGPTGELFF.

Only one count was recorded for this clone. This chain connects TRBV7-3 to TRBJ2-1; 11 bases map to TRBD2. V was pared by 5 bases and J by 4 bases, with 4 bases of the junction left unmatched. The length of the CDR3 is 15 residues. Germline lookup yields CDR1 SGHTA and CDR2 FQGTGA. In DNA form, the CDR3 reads TGTGCCAGCAGCCGGACTAGCGGGTTTTACAATGAGCAGTTCTTC. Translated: CASSRTSGFYNEQFF.

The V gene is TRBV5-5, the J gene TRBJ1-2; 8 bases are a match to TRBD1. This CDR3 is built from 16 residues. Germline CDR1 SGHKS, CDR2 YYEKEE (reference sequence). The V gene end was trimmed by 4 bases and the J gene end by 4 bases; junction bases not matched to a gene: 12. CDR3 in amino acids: CASSPDRALSSYGYTF. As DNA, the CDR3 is TGTGCCAGCAGCCCGGACAGGGCCCTCTCTTCCTATGGCTACACCTTC.